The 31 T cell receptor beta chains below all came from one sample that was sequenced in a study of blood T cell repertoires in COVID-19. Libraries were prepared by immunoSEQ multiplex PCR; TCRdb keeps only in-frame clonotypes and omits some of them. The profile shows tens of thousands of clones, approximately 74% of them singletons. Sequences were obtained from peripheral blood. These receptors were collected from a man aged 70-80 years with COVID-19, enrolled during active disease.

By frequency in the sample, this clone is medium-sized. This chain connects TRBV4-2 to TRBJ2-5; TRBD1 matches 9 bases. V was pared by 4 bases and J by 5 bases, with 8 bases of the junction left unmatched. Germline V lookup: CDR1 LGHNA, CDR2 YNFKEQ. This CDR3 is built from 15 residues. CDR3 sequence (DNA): TGTGCCAGCAGCCCGGACAGGGGCGGTGGGGAGACCCAGTACTTC. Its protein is CASSPDRGGGETQYF.

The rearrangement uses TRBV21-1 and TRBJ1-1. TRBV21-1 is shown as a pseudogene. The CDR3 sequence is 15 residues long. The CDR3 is CASSPKGREALEAFF. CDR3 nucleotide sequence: TGTGCCAGCTCCCCTAAGGGAAGGGAGGCGCTTGAAGCTTTCTTT.

The CDR3 loop is CASSQDSHDRGLSPLHF. The CDR3 nucleotides are TGCGCCAGCAGCCAAGATTCCCACGACAGGGGTCTATCACCCCTCCACTTT. The chain recombines TRBV4-3 with TRBJ1-6; 8 bases fit TRBD1. V lost 0 bases, J lost 10 bases, and 11 bases stayed unmatched. CDR1 LGHNA and CDR2 YSLEER come from the germline V gene. The CDR3 has 17 amino acids.

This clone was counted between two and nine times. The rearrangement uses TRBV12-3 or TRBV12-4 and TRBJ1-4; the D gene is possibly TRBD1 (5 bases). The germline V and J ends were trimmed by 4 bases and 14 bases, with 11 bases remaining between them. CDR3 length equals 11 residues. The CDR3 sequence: CASSWGDRLFF. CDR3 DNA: TGTGCCAGCAGTTGGGGGGATAGGCTGTTTTTT.

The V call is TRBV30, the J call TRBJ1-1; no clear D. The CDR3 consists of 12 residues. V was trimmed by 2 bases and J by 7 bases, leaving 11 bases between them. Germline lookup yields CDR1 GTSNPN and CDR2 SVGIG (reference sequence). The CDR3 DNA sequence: TGTGCCTGGAGTTGGGTGGGAGGTGAAGCTTTCTTT. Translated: CAWSWVGGEAFF.

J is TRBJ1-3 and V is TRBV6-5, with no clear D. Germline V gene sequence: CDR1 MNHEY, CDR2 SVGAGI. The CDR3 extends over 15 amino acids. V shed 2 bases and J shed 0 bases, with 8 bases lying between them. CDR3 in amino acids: CASSYGAGSGNTIYF. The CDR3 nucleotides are TGTGCCAGCAGTTACGGCGCAGGCTCTGGAAACACCATATATTTT.

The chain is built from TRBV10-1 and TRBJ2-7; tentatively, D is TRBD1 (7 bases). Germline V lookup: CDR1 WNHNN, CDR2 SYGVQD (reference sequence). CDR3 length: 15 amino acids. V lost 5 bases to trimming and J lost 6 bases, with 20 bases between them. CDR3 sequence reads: CASSPAGQGQLEQYF. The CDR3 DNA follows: TGCGCCAGCAGTCCGGCGGGGCAGGGACAGCTCGAGCAGTACTTC.

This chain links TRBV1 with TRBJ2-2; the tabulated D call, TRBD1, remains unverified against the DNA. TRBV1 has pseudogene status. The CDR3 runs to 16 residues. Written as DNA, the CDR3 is TGCACCAGCAGTGCGGGACAGATATCGAACACCGGGGAGCTGTTTTTT. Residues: CTSSAGQISNTGELFF.

The chain's CDR3 is CASSSPTGGVLRGYTF. As DNA, the CDR3 is TGTGCCAGCAGCTCTCCTACAGGGGGCGTTCTTAGGGGCTACACCTTC. The rearrangement links TRBV27 to TRBJ1-2; TRBD1 matches 9 bases. This CDR3 is 16 amino acids long. CDR1 is MNHEY and CDR2 is SMNVEV in the germline V gene (reference sequence). With V trimmed by 6 bases and J by 8 bases, 16 bases remained unmatched.

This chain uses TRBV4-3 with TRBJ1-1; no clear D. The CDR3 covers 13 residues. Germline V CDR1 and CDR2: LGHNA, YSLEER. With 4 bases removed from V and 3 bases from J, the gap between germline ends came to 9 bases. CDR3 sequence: CASSLDWDTEAFF. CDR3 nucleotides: TGCGCCAGCAGCCTCGACTGGGACACTGAAGCTTTCTTT.

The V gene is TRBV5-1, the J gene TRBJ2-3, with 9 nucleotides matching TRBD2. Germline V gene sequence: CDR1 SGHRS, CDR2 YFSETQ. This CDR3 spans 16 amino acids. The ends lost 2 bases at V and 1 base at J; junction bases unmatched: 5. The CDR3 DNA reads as TGCGCCAGCAGCTTAATTAGCGGGAGAGGCACAGATACGCAGTATTTT. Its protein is CASSLISGRGTDTQYF.

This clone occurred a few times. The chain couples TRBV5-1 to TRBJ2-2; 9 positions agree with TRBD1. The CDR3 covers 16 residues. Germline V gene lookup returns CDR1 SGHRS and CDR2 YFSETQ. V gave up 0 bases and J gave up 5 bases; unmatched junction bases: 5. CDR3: CASSLDGTGKTGELFF. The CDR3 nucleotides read TGCGCCAGCAGCTTGGATGGGACAGGGAAAACCGGGGAGCTGTTTTTT.

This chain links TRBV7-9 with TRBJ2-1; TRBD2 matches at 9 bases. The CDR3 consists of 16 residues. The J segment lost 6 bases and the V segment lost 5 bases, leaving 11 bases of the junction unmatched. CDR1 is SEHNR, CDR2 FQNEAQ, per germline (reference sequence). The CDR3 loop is CASSHRALAGTNEQFF. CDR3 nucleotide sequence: TGTGCCAGCAGCCACCGCGCCCTAGCGGGGACCAATGAGCAGTTCTTC.

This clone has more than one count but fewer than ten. CDR3 coding DNA: TGCGCCAGCAGCAACCCAGGGGTTGACTATGGCTACACCTTC. Amino acid sequence: CASSNPGVDYGYTF. The rearrangement joins TRBV5-1 to TRBJ1-2; possible D gene TRBD1, 6 bases. The CDR3 covers 14 residues. Looked up from germline, CDR1 is SGHRS and CDR2 is YFSETQ. V was clipped by 4 bases and J by 3 bases, with 13 bases between them.

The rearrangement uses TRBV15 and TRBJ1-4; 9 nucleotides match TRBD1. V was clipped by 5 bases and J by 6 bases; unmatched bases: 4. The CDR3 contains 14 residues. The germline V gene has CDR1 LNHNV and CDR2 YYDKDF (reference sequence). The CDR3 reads CATSGRTGDEKLFF. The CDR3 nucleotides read TGTGCCACCAGCGGAAGGACAGGGGATGAAAAACTGTTTTTT.

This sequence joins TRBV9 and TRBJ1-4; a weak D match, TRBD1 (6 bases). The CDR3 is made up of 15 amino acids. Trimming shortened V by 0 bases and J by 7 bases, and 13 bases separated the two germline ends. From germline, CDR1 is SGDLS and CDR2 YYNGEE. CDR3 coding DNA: TGTGCCAGCAGCGTAGGAAGGACAGCGGCTGAAAAACTGTTTTTT. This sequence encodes CASSVGRTAAEKLFF.

The CDR3 loop reads CAWSPPGVGQYF. For the CDR3, the DNA is TGTGCCTGGAGTCCCCCCGGGGTCGGGCAGTATTTT. The chain links TRBV30 to TRBJ2-3, with a tentative D call TRBD2 (5 bases). With 2 bases removed from V and 11 bases from J, the gap between germline ends came to 14 bases. The CDR3 is made up of 12 amino acids. Germline-derived CDR1 and CDR2 are GTSNPN and SVGIG (reference sequence).

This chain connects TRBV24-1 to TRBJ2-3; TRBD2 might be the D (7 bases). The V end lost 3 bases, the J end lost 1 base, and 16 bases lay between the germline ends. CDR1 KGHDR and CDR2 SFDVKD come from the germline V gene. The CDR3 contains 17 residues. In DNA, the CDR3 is TGTGCCACCAGTGATCTTCAGGGGAGGGGTGGCACAGATACGCAGTATTTT. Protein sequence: CATSDLQGRGGTDTQYF.

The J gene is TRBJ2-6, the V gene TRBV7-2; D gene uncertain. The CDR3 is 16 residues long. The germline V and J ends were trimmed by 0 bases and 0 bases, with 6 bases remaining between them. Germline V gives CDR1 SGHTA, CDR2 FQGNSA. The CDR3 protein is CASSLASSSGANVLTF. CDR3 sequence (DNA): TGTGCCAGCAGCTTAGCGAGTAGCTCTGGGGCCAACGTCCTGACTTTC. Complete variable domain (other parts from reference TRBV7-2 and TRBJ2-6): GAGVSQSPSNKVTEKGKDVELRCDPISGHTALYWYRQSLGQGLEFLIYFQGNSAPDKSGLPSDRFSAERTGGSVSTLTIQRTQQEDSAVYLCASSLASSSGANVLTFGAGSRLTVL.

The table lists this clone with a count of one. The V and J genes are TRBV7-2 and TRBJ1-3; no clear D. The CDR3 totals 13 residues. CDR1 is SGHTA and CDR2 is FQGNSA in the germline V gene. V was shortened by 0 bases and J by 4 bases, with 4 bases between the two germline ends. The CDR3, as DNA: TGTGCCAGCAGCTTAGCGCTAGGAAACACCATATATTTT. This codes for CASSLALGNTIYF.

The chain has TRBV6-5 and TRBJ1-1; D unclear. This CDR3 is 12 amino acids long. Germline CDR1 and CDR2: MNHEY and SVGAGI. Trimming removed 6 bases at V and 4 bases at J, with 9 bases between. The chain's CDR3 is CASRPRVTEAFF. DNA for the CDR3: TGTGCCAGCAGGCCCCGGGTCACTGAAGCTTTCTTT.

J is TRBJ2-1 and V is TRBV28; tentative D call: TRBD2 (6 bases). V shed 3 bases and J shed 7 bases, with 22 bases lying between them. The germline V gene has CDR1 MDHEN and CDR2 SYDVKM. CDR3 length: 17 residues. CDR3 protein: CASSFGGSGILGNEQFF. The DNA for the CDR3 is TGTGCCAGCAGTTTCGGAGGGAGCGGCATCCTCGGTAATGAGCAGTTCTTC.

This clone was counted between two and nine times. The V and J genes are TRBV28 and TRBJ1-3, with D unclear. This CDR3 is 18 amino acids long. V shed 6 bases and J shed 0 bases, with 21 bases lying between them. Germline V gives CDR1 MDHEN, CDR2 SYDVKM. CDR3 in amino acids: CASRHSNFPFPSGNTIYF. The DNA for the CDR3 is TGTGCCAGCAGGCACAGCAATTTCCCTTTCCCCTCTGGAAACACCATATATTTT.

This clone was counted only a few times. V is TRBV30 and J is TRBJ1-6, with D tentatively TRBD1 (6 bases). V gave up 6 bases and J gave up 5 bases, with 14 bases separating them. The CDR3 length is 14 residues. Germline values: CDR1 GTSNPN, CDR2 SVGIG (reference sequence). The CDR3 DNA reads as TGTGCCTGCCGATTTGCAGGGGATAATTCACCCCTCCACTTT. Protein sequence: CACRFAGDNSPLHF.

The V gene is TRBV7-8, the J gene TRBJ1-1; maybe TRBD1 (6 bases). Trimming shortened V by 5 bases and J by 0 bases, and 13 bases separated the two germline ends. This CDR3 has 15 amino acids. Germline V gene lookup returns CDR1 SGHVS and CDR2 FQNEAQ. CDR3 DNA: TGTGCCAGCAGCGCACAGGGATCGTTGAACACTGAAGCTTTCTTT. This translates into CASSAQGSLNTEAFF.

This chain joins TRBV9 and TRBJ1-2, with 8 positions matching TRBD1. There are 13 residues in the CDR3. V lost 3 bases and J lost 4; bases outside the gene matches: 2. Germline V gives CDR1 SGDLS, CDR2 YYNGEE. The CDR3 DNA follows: TGTGCCAGCAGCGCAGGGGGCATCTATGGCTACACCTTC. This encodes CASSAGGIYGYTF.

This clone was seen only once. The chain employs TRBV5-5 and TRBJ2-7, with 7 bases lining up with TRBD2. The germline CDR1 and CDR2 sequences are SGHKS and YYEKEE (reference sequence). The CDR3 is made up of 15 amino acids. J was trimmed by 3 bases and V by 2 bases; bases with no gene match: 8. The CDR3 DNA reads TGTGCCAGCAGCTTTGGGGCGGGGAGGGACTACGAGCAGTACTTC. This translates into CASSFGAGRDYEQYF.

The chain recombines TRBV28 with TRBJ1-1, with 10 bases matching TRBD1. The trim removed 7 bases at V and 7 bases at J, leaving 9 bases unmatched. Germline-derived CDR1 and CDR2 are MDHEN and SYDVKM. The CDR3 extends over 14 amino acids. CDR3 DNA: TGTGCCAGCATAGACAGGGGGCGCGGTTTTGAAGCTTTCTTT. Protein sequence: CASIDRGRGFEAFF.

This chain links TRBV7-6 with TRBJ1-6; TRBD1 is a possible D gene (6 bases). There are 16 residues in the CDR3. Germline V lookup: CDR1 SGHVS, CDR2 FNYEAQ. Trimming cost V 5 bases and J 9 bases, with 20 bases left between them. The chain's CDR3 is CASSPQGRGLTSPLHF. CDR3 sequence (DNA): TGTGCCAGCAGCCCACAGGGACGGGGTCTAACTTCACCCCTCCACTTT.

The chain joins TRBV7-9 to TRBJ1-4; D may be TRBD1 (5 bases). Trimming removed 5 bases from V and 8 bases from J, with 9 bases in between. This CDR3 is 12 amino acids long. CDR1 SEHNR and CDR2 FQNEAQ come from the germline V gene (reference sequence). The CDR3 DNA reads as TGTGCCAGCAGCCCGGGGGAGGAAAAACTGTTTTTT. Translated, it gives CASSPGEEKLFF.

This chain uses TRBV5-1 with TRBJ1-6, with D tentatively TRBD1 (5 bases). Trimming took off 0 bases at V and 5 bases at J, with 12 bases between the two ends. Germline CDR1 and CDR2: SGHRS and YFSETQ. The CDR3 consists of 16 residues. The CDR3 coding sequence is TGCGCCAGCAGCTTGGGGAGAAGGGGAAATAATTCACCCCTCCACTTT. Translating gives CASSLGRRGNNSPLHF.